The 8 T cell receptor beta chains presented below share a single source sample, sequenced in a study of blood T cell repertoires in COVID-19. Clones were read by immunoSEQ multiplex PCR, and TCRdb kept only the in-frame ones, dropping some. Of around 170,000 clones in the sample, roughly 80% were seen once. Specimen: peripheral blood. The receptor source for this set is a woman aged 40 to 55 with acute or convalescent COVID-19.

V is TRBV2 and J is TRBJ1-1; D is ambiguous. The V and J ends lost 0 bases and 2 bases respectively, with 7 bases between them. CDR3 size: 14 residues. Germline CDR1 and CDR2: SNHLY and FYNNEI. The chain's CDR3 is CASSEAPKNTEAFF. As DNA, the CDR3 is TGTGCCAGCAGTGAAGCTCCAAAAAACACTGAAGCTTTCTTT.

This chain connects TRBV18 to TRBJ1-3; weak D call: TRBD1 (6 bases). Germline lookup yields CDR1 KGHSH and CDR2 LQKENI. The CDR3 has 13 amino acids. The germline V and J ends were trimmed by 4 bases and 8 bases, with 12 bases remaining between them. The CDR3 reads CASSRTVPDTIYF. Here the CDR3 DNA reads TGTGCCAGCTCACGGACAGTTCCCGACACCATATATTTT.

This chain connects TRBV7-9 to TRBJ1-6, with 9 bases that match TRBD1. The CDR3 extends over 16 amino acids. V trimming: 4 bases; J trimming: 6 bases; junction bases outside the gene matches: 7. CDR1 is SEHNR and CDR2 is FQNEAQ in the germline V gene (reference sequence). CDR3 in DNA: TGTGCCAGCAGCTACAGGGGGCCTTCTCTTAATTCACCCCTCCACTTT. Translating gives CASSYRGPSLNSPLHF.

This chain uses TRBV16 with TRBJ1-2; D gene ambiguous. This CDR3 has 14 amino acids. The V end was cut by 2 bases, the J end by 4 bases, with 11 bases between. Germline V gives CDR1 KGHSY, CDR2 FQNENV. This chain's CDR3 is CASSQLSTLYGYTF. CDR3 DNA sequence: TGTGCCAGCAGCCAACTCTCAACTCTCTATGGCTACACCTTC.

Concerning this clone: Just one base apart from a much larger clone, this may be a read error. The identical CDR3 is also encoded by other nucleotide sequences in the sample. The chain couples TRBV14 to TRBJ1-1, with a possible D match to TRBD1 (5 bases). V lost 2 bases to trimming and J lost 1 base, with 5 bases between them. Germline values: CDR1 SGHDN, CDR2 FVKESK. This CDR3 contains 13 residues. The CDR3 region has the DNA TGTGCCAGCAGCCAACAGGGGAACACTGAAGCTTTCTTT. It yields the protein CASSQQGNTEAFF.

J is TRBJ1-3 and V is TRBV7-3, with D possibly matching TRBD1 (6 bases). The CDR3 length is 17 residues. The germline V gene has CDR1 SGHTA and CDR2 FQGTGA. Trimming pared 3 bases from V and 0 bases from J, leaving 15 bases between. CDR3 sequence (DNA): TGTGCCAGCAGCTTGCAACCGGGACAACTCTCTGGAAACACCATATATTTT. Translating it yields CASSLQPGQLSGNTIYF. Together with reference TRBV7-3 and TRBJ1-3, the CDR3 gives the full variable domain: GAGVSQTPSNKVTEKGKYVELRCDPISGHTALYWYRQSLGQGPEFLIYFQGTGAADDSGLPNDRFFAVRPEGSVSTLKIQRTERGDSAVYLCASSLQPGQLSGNTIYFGEGSWLTVV.

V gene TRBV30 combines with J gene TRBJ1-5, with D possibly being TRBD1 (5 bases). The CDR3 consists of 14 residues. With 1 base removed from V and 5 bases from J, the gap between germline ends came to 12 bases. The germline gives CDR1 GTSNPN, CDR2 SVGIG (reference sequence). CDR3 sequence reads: CAWSDKGGDQPQHF. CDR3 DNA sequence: TGTGCCTGGAGTGATAAGGGAGGGGATCAGCCCCAGCATTTT.

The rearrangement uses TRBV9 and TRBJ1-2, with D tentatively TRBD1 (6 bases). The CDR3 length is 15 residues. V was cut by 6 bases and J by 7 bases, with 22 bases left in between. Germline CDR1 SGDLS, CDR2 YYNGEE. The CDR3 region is CASTLELGGRGGYTF. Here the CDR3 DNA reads TGTGCCAGCACCTTAGAATTAGGGGGTCGGGGTGGCTACACCTTC.